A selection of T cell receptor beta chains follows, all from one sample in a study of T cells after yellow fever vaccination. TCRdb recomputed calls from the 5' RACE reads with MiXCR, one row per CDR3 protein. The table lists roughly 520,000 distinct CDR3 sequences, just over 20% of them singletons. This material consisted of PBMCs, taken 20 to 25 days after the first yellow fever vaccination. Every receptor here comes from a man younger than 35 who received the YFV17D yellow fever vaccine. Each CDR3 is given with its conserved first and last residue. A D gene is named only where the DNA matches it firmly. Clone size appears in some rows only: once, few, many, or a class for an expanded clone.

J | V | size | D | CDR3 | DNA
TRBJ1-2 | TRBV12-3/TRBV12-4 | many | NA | CASSFPGSFGGYTF | TGTGCCAGCAGTTTTCCAGGGTCCTTCGGCGGCTACACCTTC
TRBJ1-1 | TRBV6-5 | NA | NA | CASSTGLTEAFF | TGTGCCAGCAGTACCGGACTCACTGAAGCTTTCTTT
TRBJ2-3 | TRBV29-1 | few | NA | CSVHRVNTQYF | TGCAGCGTACACAGGGTTAATACGCAGTATTTT
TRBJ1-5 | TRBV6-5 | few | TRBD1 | CASSNTQGADQPQHF | TGTGCCAGCAGTAACACACAGGGGGCAGATCAGCCCCAGCATTTT
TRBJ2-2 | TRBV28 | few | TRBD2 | CASSPLVGGNGELFF | TGTGCCAGCAGTCCTCTCGTGGGGGGGAACGGGGAGCTGTTTTTT
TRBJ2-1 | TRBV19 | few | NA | CASKRGGPYNEQFF | TGTGCCAGTAAAAGGGGGGGGCCCTACAATGAGCAGTTCTTC
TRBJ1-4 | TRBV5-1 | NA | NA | CASSLGHSTDPGGKLFF | TGCGCCAGCAGCTTGGGCCATTCTACAGATCCTGGGGGAAAACTGTTTTTT
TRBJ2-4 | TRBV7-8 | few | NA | CASSLLASQNIQYF | TGTGCCAGCAGCTTACTAGCTTCCCAAAACATTCAGTACTTC
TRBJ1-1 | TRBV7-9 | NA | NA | CASSLGGLFREAFF | TGTGCCAGCAGCTTAGGGGGACTCTTCCGGGAAGCTTTCTTT
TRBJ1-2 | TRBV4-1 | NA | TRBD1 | CASSQDWTGAHPYGYTF | TGCGCCAGCAGCCAAGATTGGACAGGCGCCCACCCATATGGCTACACCTTC
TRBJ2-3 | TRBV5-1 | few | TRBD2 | CASSIERGVPGDTQYF | TGCGCCAGCAGCATCGAGCGGGGGGTTCCAGGAGATACGCAGTATTTT
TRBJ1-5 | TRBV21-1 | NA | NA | CASSKIGSTLSNQPQHF | TGTGCCAGCAGCAAGATAGGCAGTACTTTGAGCAATCAGCCCCAGCATTTT
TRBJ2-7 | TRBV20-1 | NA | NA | CSARRGGEQYF | TGCAGTGCTAGAAGGGGTGGGGAGCAGTACTTC
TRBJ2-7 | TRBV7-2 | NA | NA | CASGNIYEQYF | TGTGCCTCGGGCAACATCTACGAGCAGTACTTC
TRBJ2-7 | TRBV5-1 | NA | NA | CASSLEGPTVSYEQYF | TGCGCCAGCAGCTTGGAGGGACCGACCGTGTCCTACGAGCAGTACTTC
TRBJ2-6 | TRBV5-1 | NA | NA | CASSGPGSGANVLTF | TGCGCCAGCAGCGGCCCGGGCTCTGGGGCCAACGTCCTGACTTTC
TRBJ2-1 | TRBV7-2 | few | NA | CASSFGGLYYNEQFF | TGTGCCAGCAGCTTTGGCGGGCTGTACTACAATGAGCAGTTCTTC
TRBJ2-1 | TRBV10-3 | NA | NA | CAISEPGVGLARTEQFF | TGTGCCATCAGTGAGCCTGGAGTAGGACTTGCGAGAACTGAGCAGTTCTTC
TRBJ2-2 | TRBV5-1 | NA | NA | CASSLGLRDPNTGELFF | TGCGCCAGCAGCTTGGGGCTCCGGGACCCGAACACCGGGGAGCTGTTTTTT
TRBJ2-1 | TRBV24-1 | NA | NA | CATSGMDSSYNEQFF | TGTGCCACCAGTGGAATGGACAGCTCCTACAATGAGCAGTTCTTC
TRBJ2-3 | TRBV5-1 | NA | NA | CASSLGGAVDTQYF | TGCGCCAGCAGCTTGGGGGGGGCTGTAGATACGCAGTATTTT
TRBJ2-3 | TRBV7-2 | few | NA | CASSLVMGARDTQYF | TGTGCCAGCAGCTTAGTGATGGGGGCTCGGGATACGCAGTATTTT
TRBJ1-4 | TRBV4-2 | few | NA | CASRDGKGEPNEKLFF | TGTGCCAGCAGGGACGGAAAGGGGGAGCCTAATGAAAAACTGTTTTTT
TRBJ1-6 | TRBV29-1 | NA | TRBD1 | CSVDGDRRSPLHF | TGCAGCGTTGACGGGGACAGGCGTTCACCCCTCCACTTT
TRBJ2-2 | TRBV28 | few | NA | CASSSVGVAKAGELFF | TGTGCCAGCAGCTCCGTGGGGGTAGCTAAAGCCGGGGAGCTGTTTTTT
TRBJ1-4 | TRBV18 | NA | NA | CASSPIAGEKLFF | TGTGCCAGCTCACCAATAGCGGGAGAAAAACTGTTTTTT
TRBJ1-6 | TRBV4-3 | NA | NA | CASSQHRNRVNSPLHF | TGCGCCAGCAGCCAGCACCGTAACAGGGTTAATTCACCCCTCCACTTT
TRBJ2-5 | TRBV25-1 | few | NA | CASSEFGSGETQYF | TGTGCCAGCAGTGAATTCGGGAGTGGAGAGACCCAGTACTTC